The T cell receptor beta chain under discussion was sequenced for a study of CD8 T cells in ankylosing spondylitis. Overall study findings and caveats: Apparently characteristic of ankylosing spondylitis blood was a TCR beta motif (fewer than ten highly homologous variants).

TCRdb fed the 5' RACE reads into MiXCR, producing one record per CDR3 protein. This sample carries around 440,000 distinct CDR3 sequences, roughly a sixth of them seen once, and the ten largest clones take around 0.92%. This clonotype was observed a single time. Its antigen is unidentified. A junction boundary mismatches the germline segment, possibly from a read error. The specimen sequenced was blood, either unsorted or a sorted T cell fraction (not recorded which). This clonotype originated in a male donor with ankylosing spondylitis.

CDR3 nucleotide sequence: TGTGCCAGCAGTTCGGCTTCCCAAGGGACCCAGTACTTC. Protein product: CASSSASQGTQYF. The chain is built from TRBV6-5 and TRBJ2-5; D not certain. CDR1 MNHEY and CDR2 SVGAGI come from the germline V gene. This CDR3 is 13 amino acids long.